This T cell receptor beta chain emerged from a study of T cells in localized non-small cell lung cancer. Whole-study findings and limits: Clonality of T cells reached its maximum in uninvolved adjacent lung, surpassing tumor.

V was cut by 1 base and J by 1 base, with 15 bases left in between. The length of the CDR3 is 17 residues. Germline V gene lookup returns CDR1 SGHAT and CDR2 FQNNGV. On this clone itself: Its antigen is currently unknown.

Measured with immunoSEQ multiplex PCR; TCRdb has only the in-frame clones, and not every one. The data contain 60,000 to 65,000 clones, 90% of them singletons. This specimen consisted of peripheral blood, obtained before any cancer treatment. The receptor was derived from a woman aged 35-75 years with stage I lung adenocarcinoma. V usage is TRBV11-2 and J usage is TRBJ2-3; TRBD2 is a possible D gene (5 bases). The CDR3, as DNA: TGTGCCAGCAGCTTAGGAGTTCTGGCGGGCCGCACAGATACGCAGTATTTT. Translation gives CASSLGVLAGRTDTQYF.